This T cell receptor beta chain was sequenced in a study of blood T cell repertoires in COVID-19. Study-level information: The origin of the acute and convalescent COVID-19 samples was the United States, Italy and Spain.

The Seattle site enrolled patients during active infection and followed them longitudinally. Per germline, CDR1 MNHEY and CDR2 SMNVEV (reference sequence). The junction had 15 bases not matched to a gene; V was cut back by 3 bases and J by 4 bases. This CDR3 contains 18 residues. Original handling: Amplification with reference gene primers provided the estimates of nucleated cell counts. TCRdb keeps only in-frame clones here, not all; method: immunoSEQ multiplex PCR. V, J and clone size derive from that table, while D and trimming were established from the DNA sequence. Here the sample spans 230,000 or so clones, around 91% being singletons.

This TCR was sampled from a woman in her fifties or sixties with COVID-19, enrolled during active disease. The sample was peripheral blood. The chain couples TRBV27 to TRBJ1-2; 9 bases are shared with TRBD1. For the CDR3, the DNA is TGTGCCAGCAGTTTTTCGGGCAGAAACCGGGACAGGGCCTATGGCTACACCTTC. Its protein is CASSFSGRNRDRAYGYTF.